This TCR beta chain was profiled in a study of graft-versus-host responses after intestinal transplantation (dated by TCRdb to 2020 to 2022). Background for the entire study: The transplants that recipients received were multivisceral, liver-intestinal, or isolated intestinal. Every recipient was given anti-thymocyte globulin induction, then maintenance tacrolimus and steroids for about three years. Graft-versus-host and host-versus-graft alloreactive T cell clones were tracked in the graft, circulation and bone marrow after intestinal transplantation using bulk TCR-beta CDR3 sequencing. To identify alloreactive clones, pre-transplant mixed lymphocyte reaction products were sequenced and compared with unstimulated pre-transplant donor and recipient T cells. The cohort enrolled about two dozen intestinal transplant recipients, one of whom was a retransplant, and 3 patients without pretransplant specimens were excluded. Donor T cell macrochimerism was defined as a peak of at least 4% donor T cells among recipient peripheral blood mononuclear cells. Rather than being sequenced by the commercial service, samples from a few later patients were sequenced in-house on an Illumina MiSeq and processed with MiXCR. Here is what the overall study found, with its caveats: Conclusions were limited by the relatively low number and heterogeneity of intestinal transplant patients. Patients with donor T cell macrochimerism had high GvH to HvG T cell clonal ratios in their allografts. Peak levels of circulating GvH clones were associated with declines in HvG clones early after transplant. GvH clones were detected in recipient bone marrow, and some of these GvH clones were observed earlier in ileal mucosa or blood, consistent with an intestinal mucosal origin.

V loses 5 bases at its end and J loses 4 bases; junction bases beyond the gene matches: 2. CDR1 and CDR2 (SGHAT, FQNNGV) derive from the germline V gene. The CDR3 has 15 amino acids, counting the end cysteine and phenylalanine. Of the read, only the CDR3 DNA is kept; its 45 bases are in frame from base 1. As regards this clone: What this receptor recognizes is not known. Base qualities are missing; no much larger clone stands one base away.

Sample time point, as interpreted from the label and publication: cells obtained before transplantation from donor or recipient. CD3+CD4+ and CD3+CD8+ populations were FACS-sorted from unstimulated pre-transplant donor and recipient cells taken from spleen or lymph nodes. Library generation was performed with the immunoSEQ multiplex PCR assay. In most patients, genomic DNA was isolated using the Qiagen DNeasy Blood and Tissue Kit and sent frozen to Adaptive Biotechnologies for TCR sequencing. Adaptive Biotechnologies carried out high-throughput TCR-beta CDR3 sequencing of genomic DNA for most patients. The study's processing was this. Adaptive's ImmunoSEQ software was the source of the TCR sequencing data for 18 patients, while a few other patients were processed with MiXCR and VDJtools. To correct CD4 versus CD8 sorting errors, any sequence found in both subsets at a frequency ratio below 5:1 was removed. Because the origin of CDR3 nucleotide sequences shared between donor and recipient could not be assigned, those sequences were removed. Alloreactive clones required at least 2-fold expansion over unstimulated cells and minimum CFSE-low frequency of 0.002% (template counts) or 0.001% (read counts). Clones were considered mappable if detected in sequenced pre-transplant spleen, lymph node, or MLR CFSE-low populations of the donor or recipient. The cumulative frequency of alloreactive clones was calculated as a percentage of all sequences, weighted by copy number. TCRdb limited this immuneACCESS table to in-frame rearrangements with V and J called. A share of clones is missing; checked studies link under half to unresolved V genes, and the rest is unexplained. Clone size and V and J calls were adopted from that table, with D and trimming inferred from the DNA. Within this sample are about 93,000 clones, with approximately 92% of them counted one time only. The ten largest clones take up around 0.49% of the sample.

The clonotype originates from a human donor who received an intestinal transplant. The chain is assembled from TRBV11-2 and TRBJ2-4; 13 bases in the middle match TRBD2. Sequences were derived from unstimulated CD8+ T cells sorted from spleen or lymph node cells, sampled before intestinal transplant. The CDR3 region reads CASSLLAGGKNIQYF. The sequenced DNA is TGTGCCAGCAGCCTACTAGCGGGGGGGAAAAACATTCAGTACTTC.